Listed below are T cell receptor beta chains from one sample, sequenced in a study. MiXCR, run by TCRdb on the 5' RACE reads, gives a single entry per CDR3 protein. The data show around 43,000 distinct CDR3 sequences, under 20% seen once. Sequencing used naive CD4+ T cells sorted from a lymph node. The origin of the receptors is a female donor with breast cancer. Each CDR3 is given with its conserved first and last residue. The D gene is left open where the match is weak. Size values are once, few and many counts, or a class for expanded clones, and some rows have none.

v_call	clone_size	j_call	d_call	cdr3_aa	cdr3_nt
TRBV7-3	few	TRBJ2-6	NA	CASSSGRSGANVLTF	TGTGCCAGCAGCTCGGGACGGTCTGGGGCCAACGTCCTGACTTTC
TRBV6-5	many	TRBJ2-7	TRBD2	CASSYSPLAGWGEQYF	TGTGCCAGCAGTTACTCGCCCCTAGCGGGATGGGGGGAGCAGTACTTC
TRBV29-1	NA	TRBJ2-3	NA	CSVVGAGNTDTQYF	TGCAGCGTTGTGGGGGCGGGAAACACAGATACGCAGTATTTT
TRBV5-1	NA	TRBJ2-3	TRBD2	CASSLGGLAGGSTDTQYF	TGCGCCAGCAGCTTGGGTGGACTAGCGGGTGGAAGCACAGATACGCAGTATTTT
TRBV5-1	few	TRBJ1-1	NA	CASSTTGSYLRVNTEAFF	TGCGCCAGCAGCACAACGGGATCCTACCTTAGAGTGAACACTGAAGCTTTCTTT
TRBV5-5	NA	TRBJ2-4	NA	CASSRDLAKNIQYF	TGTGCCAGCAGTCGGGACCTAGCCAAAAACATTCAGTACTTC
TRBV15	many	TRBJ2-7	TRBD2	CATSRDQIAGGYEQYF	TGTGCCACCAGCAGAGACCAGATAGCGGGAGGCTACGAGCAGTACTTC
TRBV11-2	NA	TRBJ2-7	NA	CASSLNRDHEQYF	TGTGCCAGCAGCTTAAACAGGGACCACGAGCAGTACTTC
TRBV6-6	NA	TRBJ2-5	NA	CASEKIETQYF	TGTGCCAGCGAGAAGATAGAGACCCAGTACTTC
TRBV7-3	few	TRBJ1-2	NA	CASSPDKNYGYTF	TGTGCCAGCAGCCCGGACAAAAACTATGGCTACACCTTC